This T cell receptor (beta chain) was sequenced for a study of blood T cells in healthy people across ages. Using a J-beta primer mix together with a sample-barcoded 5' primer, a second PCR was run for roughly 6 to 11 cycles. MiXCR was run by TCRdb on the 5' RACE reads, yielding one entry per CDR3 protein. The sample holds 800,000 to 1,000,000 distinct CDR3 sequences, under 50% seen once. This TCR was recovered from a man aged 30 to 45 in good health. Input material: blood.

This CDR3 is CASSPGPTTNEKLFF. The DNA of the CDR3 is TGCGCCAGCAGTCCGGGACCAACAACTAATGAAAAACTGTTTTTT. The chain employs TRBV5-1 and TRBJ1-4, with D maybe TRBD1 (5 bases). The ends were cut back, 5 bases at V and 0 bases at J, with 11 bases in the middle. The length of the CDR3 is 15 residues. Germline V lookup: CDR1 SGHRS, CDR2 YFSETQ. The whole variable domain, filled in from reference TRBV5-1 and TRBJ1-4, reads KAGVTQTPRYLIKTRGQQVTLSCSPISGHRSVSWYQQTPGQGLQFLFEYFSETQRNKGNFPGRFSGRQFSNSRSEMNVSTLELGDSALYLCASSPGPTTNEKLFFGSGTQLSVL.